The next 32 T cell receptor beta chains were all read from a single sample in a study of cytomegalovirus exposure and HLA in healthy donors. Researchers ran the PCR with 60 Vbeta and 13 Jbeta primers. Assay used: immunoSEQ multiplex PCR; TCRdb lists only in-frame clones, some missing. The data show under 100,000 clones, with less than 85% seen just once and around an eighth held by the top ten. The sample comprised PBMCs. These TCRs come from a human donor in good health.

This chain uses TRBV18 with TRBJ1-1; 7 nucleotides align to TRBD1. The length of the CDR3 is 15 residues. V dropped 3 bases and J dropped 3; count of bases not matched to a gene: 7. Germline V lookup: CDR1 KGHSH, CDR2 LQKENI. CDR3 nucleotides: TGTGCCAGCTCACCGGGGGACAGTACCCACACTGAAGCTTTCTTT. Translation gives CASSPGDSTHTEAFF. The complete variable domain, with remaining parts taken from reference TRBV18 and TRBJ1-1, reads NAGVMQNPRHLVRRRGQEARLRCSPMKGHSHVYWYRQLPEEGLKFMVYLQKENIIDESGMPKERFSAEFPKEGPSILRIQQVVRGDSAAYFCASSPGDSTHTEAFFGQGTRLTVV.

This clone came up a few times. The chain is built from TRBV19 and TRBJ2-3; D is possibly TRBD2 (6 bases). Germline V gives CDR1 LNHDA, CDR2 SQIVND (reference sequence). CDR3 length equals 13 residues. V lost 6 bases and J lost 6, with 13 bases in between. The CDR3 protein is CASRGGAGDTQYF. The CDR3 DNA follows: TGTGCCAGTAGAGGCGGGGCCGGGGATACGCAGTATTTT.

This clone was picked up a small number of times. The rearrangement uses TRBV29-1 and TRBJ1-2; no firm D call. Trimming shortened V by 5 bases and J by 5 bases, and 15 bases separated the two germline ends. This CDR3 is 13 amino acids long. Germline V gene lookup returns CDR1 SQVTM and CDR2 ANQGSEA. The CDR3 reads CSVPIDYSYGYTF. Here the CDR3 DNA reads TGCAGCGTTCCCATCGATTATAGTTATGGCTACACCTTC.

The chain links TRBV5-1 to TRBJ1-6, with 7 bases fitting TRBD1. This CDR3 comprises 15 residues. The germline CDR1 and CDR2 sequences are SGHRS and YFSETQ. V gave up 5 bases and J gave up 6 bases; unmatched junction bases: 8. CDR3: CASRDRTGFNSPLHF. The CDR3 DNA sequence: TGCGCCAGCAGGGACAGGACAGGCTTTAATTCACCCCTCCACTTT.

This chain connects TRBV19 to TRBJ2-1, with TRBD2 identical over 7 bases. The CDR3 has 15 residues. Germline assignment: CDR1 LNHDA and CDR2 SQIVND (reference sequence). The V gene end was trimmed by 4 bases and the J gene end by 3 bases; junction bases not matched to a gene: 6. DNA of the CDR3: TGTGCCAGTAGTACCCTGGCGGGGGACTACAATGAGCAGTTCTTC. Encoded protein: CASSTLAGDYNEQFF.

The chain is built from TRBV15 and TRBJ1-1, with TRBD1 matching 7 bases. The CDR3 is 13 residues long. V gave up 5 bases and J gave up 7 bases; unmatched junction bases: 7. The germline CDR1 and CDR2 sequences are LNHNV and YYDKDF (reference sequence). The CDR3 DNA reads TGTGCCACCAGCGCGAAGGACAGGAGTGAAGCTTTCTTT. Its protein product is CATSAKDRSEAFF.

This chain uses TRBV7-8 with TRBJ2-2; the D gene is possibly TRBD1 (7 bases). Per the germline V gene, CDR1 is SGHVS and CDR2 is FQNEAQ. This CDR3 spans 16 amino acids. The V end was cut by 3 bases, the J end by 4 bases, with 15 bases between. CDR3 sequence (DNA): TGTGCCAGCAGCTTGGAGGGGGCGGGGACCACCGGGGAGCTGTTTTTT. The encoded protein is CASSLEGAGTTGELFF.

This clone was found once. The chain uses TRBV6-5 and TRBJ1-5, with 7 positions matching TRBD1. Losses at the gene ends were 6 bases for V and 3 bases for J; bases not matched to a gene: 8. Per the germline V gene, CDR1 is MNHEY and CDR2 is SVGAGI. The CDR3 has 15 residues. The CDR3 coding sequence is TGTGCCAGCAGCCCGGGTAGGGGGCACAATCAGCCCCAGCATTTT. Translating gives CASSPGRGHNQPQHF.

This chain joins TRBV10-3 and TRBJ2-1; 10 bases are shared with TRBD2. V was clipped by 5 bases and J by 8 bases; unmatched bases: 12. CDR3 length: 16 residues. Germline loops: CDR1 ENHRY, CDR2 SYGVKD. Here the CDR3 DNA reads TGTGCCATCAGTAAGGGTGGGAGCGGGGGGGCCTATGAGCAGTTCTTC. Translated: CAISKGGSGGAYEQFF.

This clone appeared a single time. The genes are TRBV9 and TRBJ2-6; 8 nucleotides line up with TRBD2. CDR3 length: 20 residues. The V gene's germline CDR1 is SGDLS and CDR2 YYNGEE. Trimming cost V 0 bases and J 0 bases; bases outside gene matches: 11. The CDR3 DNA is TGTGCCAGCAGCGTAGGGGTCCGGCGGGGGGAAAACTCTGGGGCCAACGTCCTGACTTTC. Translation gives CASSVGVRRGENSGANVLTF.

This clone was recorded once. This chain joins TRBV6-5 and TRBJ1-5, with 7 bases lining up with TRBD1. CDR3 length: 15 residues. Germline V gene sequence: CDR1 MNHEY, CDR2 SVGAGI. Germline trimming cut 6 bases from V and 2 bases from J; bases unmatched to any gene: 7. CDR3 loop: CASRQDRVGNQPQHF. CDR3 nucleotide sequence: TGTGCCAGCAGACAAGACAGGGTCGGCAATCAGCCCCAGCATTTT.

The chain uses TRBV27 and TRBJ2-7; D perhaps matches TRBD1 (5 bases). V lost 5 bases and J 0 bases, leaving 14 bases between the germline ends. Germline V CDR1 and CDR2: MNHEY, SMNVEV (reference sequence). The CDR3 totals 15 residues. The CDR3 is CASSPRAFSSYEQYF. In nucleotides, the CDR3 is TGTGCCAGCAGTCCCAGGGCTTTTAGCTCCTACGAGCAGTACTTC.

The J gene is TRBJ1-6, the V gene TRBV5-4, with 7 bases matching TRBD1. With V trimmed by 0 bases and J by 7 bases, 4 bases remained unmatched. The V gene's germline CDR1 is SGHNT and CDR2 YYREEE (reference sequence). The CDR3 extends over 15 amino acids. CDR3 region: CASSLAAGGNSPLHF. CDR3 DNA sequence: TGTGCCAGCAGCTTGGCGGCAGGGGGAAATTCACCCCTCCACTTT. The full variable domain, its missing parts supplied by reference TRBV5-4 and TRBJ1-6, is ETGVTQSPTHLIKTRGQQVTLRCSSQSGHNTVSWYQQALGQGPQFIFQYYREEENGRGNFPPRFSGLQFPNYSSELNVNALELDDSALYLCASSLAAGGNSPLHFGNGTRLTVT.

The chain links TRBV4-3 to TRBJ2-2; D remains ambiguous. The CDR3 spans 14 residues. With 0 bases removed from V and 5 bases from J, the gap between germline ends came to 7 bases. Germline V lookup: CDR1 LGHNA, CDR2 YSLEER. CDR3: CASSQDVSTGELFF. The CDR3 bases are TGCGCCAGCAGCCAAGATGTCTCGACCGGGGAGCTGTTTTTT.

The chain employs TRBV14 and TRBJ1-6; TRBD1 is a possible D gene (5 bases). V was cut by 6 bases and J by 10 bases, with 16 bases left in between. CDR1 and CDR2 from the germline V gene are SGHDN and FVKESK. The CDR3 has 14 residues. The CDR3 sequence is CASSKTRGVSPLHF. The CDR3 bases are TGTGCCAGCAGTAAAACAAGGGGTGTATCACCCCTCCACTTT.

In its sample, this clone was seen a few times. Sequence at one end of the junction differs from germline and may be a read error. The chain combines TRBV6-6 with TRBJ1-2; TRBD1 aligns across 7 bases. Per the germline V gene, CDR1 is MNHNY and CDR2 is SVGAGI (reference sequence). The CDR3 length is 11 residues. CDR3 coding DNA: TGTGCCAGCAGCCAGGACAGGATTTACCCCTTC. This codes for CASSQDRIYPF.

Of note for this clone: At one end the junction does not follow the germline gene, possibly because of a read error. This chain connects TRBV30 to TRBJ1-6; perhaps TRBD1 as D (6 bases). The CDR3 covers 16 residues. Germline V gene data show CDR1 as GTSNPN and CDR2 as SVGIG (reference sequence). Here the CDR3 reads CAWSVGQSSYNSPLNF. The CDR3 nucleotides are TGTGCCTGGAGTGTAGGACAGAGCTCCTATAATTCACCCCTCAACTTT.

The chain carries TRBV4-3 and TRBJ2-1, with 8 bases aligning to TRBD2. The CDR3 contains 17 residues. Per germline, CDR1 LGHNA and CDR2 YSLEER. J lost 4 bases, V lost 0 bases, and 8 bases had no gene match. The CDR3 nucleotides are TGCGCCAGCAGCCAAGATCTTGGGACTAGTGGATACAATGAGCAGTTCTTC. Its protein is CASSQDLGTSGYNEQFF.

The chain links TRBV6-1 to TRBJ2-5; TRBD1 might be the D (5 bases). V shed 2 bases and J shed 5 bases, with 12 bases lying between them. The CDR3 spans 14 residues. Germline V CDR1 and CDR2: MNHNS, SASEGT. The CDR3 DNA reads TGTGCCAGCAGTGAATACAGGCTCGGGGAGACCCAGTACTTC. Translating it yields CASSEYRLGETQYF.

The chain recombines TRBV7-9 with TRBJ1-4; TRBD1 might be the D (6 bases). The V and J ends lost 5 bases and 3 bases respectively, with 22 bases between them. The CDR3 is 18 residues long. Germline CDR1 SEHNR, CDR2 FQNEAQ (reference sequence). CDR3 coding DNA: TGTGCCAGCAGCCCAGGAGAGGGATGGGGACACTCTAATGAAAAACTGTTTTTT. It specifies CASSPGEGWGHSNEKLFF.

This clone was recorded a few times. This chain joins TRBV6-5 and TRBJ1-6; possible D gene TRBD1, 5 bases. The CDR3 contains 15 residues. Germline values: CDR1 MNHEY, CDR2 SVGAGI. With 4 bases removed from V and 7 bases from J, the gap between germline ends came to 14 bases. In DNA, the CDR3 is TGTGCCAGCAGTTGGAATGTGGGGGGGAATTCACCCCTCCACTTT. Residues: CASSWNVGGNSPLHF.

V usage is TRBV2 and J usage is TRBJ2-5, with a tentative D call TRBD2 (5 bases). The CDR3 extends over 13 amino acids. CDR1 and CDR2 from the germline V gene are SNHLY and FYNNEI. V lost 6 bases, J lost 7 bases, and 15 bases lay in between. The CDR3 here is CASSRLSGRTQYF. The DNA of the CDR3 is TGTGCCAGCAGCAGACTATCGGGGAGGACCCAGTACTTC.

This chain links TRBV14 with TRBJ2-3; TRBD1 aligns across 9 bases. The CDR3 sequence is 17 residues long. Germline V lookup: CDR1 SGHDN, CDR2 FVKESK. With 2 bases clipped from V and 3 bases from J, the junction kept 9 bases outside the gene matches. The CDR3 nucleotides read TGTGCCAGCAGCCAAAATCGGGGACAGGGTTGGACAGATACGCAGTATTTT. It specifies CASSQNRGQGWTDTQYF.

The CDR3 nucleotides read TGTGCCAGCAGCGTATCAGGGGGGTGGGGCTATGGCTACACCTTC. Translating it yields CASSVSGGWGYGYTF. The V and J genes are TRBV9 and TRBJ1-2; 7 nucleotides agree with TRBD1. Germline loops: CDR1 SGDLS, CDR2 YYNGEE. The CDR3 is 15 residues long. V trimming: 1 base; J trimming: 4 bases; junction bases outside the gene matches: 7.

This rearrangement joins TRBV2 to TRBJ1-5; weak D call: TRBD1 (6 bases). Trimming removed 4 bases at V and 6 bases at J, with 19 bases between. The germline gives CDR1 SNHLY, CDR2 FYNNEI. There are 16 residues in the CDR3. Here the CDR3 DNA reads TGTGCCAGCAGTGTTTCCCTAGCGGGGGCAGGTCAGCCCCAGCATTTT. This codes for CASSVSLAGAGQPQHF.

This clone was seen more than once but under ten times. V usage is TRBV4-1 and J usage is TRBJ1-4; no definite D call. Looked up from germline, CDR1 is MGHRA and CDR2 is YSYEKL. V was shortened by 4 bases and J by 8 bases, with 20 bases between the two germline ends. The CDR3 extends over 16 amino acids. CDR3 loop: CASSPAIPGVEEKLFF. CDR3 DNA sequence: TGCGCCAGCAGCCCGGCTATACCGGGAGTGGAAGAAAAACTGTTTTTT.

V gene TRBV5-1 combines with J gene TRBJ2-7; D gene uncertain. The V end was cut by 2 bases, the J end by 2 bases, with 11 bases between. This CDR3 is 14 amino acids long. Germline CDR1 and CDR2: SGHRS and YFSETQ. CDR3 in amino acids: CASSLSVGTYEQYF. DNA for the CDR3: TGCGCCAGCAGCTTAAGCGTCGGAACCTACGAGCAGTACTTC.

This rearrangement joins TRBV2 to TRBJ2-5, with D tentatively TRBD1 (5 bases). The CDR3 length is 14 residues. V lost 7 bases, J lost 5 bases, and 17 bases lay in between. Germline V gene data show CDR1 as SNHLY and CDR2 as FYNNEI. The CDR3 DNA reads TGTGCCAGCAAGGGGCTCTCAGCCCGCGAGACCCAGTACTTC. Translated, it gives CASKGLSARETQYF.

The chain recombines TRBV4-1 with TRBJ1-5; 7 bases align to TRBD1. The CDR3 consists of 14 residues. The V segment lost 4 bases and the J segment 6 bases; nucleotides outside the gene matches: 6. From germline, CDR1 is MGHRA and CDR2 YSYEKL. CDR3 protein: CASSPDRDGQPQHF. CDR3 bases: TGCGCCAGCAGCCCCGACAGGGATGGTCAGCCCCAGCATTTT.

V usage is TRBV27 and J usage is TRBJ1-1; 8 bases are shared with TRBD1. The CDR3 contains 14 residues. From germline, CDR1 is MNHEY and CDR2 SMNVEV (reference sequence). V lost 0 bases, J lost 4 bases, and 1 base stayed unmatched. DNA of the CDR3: TGTGCCAGCAGTTTATCAACAGGGGGCACTGAAGCTTTCTTT. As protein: CASSLSTGGTEAFF.

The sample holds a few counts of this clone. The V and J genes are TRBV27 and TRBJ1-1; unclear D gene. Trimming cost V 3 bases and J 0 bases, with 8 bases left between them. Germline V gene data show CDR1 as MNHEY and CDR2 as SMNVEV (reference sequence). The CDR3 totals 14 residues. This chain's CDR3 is CASSLLRMNTEAFF. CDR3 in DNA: TGTGCCAGCAGTTTGTTGCGCATGAACACTGAAGCTTTCTTT.

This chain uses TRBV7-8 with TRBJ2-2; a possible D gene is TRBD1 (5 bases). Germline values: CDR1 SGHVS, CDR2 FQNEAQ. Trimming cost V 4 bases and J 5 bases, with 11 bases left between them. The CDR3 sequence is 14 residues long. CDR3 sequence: CASSSQGSTGELFF. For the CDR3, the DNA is TGTGCCAGCAGCTCCCAGGGTAGTACCGGGGAGCTGTTTTTT. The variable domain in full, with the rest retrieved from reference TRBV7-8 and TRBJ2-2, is GAGVSQSPRYKVAKRGQDVALRCDPISGHVSLFWYQQALGQGPEFLTYFQNEAQLDKSGLPSDRFFAERPEGSVSTLKIQRTQQEDSAVYLCASSSQGSTGELFFGEGSRLTVL.